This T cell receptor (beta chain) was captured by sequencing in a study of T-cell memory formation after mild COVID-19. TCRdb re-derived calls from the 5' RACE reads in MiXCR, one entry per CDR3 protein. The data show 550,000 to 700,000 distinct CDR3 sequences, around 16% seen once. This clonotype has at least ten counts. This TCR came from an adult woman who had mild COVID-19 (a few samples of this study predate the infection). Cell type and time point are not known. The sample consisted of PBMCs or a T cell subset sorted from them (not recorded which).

CDR3 sequence reads: CASSQYGLTYEQFF. The CDR3 bases are TGTGCCAGCAGCCAATACGGGCTTACTTATGAGCAGTTCTTC. V and J are TRBV14 and TRBJ2-1; D gene unclear. The CDR3 sequence is 14 residues long. Germline V CDR1 and CDR2: SGHDN, FVKESK. The V end lost 2 bases, the J end lost 8 bases, and 13 bases lay between the germline ends.